Each of the 12 T cell receptor beta chains below was sequenced from the same sample in a study of shared clonotypes between healthy human individuals. Here immunoSEQ multiplex PCR was the method, and the copy in TCRdb shows in-frame clones only, minus some. The table has fewer than 3 million clones, 85% to 95% seen once. The sample comprised naive CD4+ T cells from PBMCs. Subset indicated: CD45RA+ positively selected. All receptors come from a man aged 18-30 years in good health. Some clones in this sample may be carry-over from other donors' samples.

V is TRBV5-1 and J is TRBJ2-1; TRBD2 matches 8 bases. J was trimmed by 5 bases and V by 3 bases; bases with no gene match: 7. The CDR3 contains 15 residues. CDR1 is SGHRS and CDR2 is YFSETQ in the germline V gene. This CDR3 reads CASSSVAGLNNEQFF. The CDR3 bases are TGCGCCAGCAGCTCAGTAGCGGGGCTAAACAATGAGCAGTTCTTC.

The gene calls are TRBV5-1 and TRBJ2-1; 16 nucleotides match TRBD2. The CDR3 runs to 14 residues. V was pared by 5 bases and J by 8 bases, with 1 base of the junction left unmatched. Germline-derived CDR1 and CDR2 are SGHRS and YFSETQ. The CDR3 loop reads CASRGTSGRDEQFF. The CDR3 DNA reads TGCGCCAGCAGGGGGACTAGCGGGAGGGATGAGCAGTTCTTC.

V is TRBV2 and J is TRBJ1-1; D is unresolved. The germline V gene encodes CDR1 SNHLY and CDR2 FYNNEI. This CDR3 is 13 amino acids long. V was pared by 4 bases and J by 4 bases, with 10 bases between. CDR3 sequence reads: CASSVGLATEAFF. CDR3 coding DNA: TGTGCCAGCAGTGTGGGCCTAGCCACTGAAGCTTTCTTT.

The V call is TRBV23-1, the J call TRBJ2-5, with D uncertain. TRBV23-1 is labeled an ORF, and its function is uncertain. The CDR3 consists of 13 residues. Deletions cut 3 bases from V and 5 bases from J, with 10 bases between. The DNA of the CDR3 is TGCGCCAGCAGTCAGGCAGAAGGGGAGACCCAGTACTTC. As protein: CASSQAEGETQYF.

The chain is built from TRBV7-2 and TRBJ1-5; D is possibly TRBD1 (6 bases). The CDR3 spans 14 residues. Between the trimmed V and J ends, which lost 1 base and 11 bases, there was a span of 15 bases. Germline assignment: CDR1 SGHTA and CDR2 FQGNSA. DNA of the CDR3: TGTGCCAGCAGCTTAGAGGGAACAACAGGGTCCCAGCATTTT. This sequence encodes CASSLEGTTGSQHF.

CDR3 loop: CAWRAGTGGWGEKLFF. The DNA for the CDR3 is TGTGCCTGGAGGGCAGGGACAGGGGGCTGGGGTGAAAAACTGTTTTTT. The chain is built from TRBV30 and TRBJ1-4; 12 bases line up with TRBD1. Germline loops: CDR1 GTSNPN, CDR2 SVGIG (reference sequence). This CDR3 spans 16 amino acids. V lost 3 bases, J lost 7 bases, and 9 bases stayed unmatched.

The rearrangement uses TRBV11-2 and TRBJ1-1; TRBD1 might be the D (5 bases). V lost 5 bases and J 0 bases, leaving 13 bases between the germline ends. Germline CDR1 and CDR2: SGHAT and FQNNGV. The CDR3 length is 15 residues. The CDR3 DNA is TGTGCCAGCAGCCCGGGGGGAGGTATGAACACTGAAGCTTTCTTT. It yields the protein CASSPGGGMNTEAFF.

The chain joins TRBV10-2 to TRBJ1-5, with a tentative D call TRBD1 (5 bases). CDR1 is WSHSY and CDR2 is SAAADI in the germline V gene. V lost 8 bases and J 3 bases, leaving 14 bases between the germline ends. This CDR3 is 14 amino acids long. This chain's CDR3 is CASGEGFVNQPQHF. The CDR3 region has the DNA TGCGCCAGCGGAGAGGGGTTTGTCAATCAGCCCCAGCATTTT.

The chain joins TRBV2 to TRBJ1-2, with 8 bases aligning to TRBD1. The CDR3 has 14 amino acids. Germline values: CDR1 SNHLY, CDR2 FYNNEI. V lost 10 bases to trimming and J lost 5 bases; unmatched junction nucleotides: 12. CDR3 sequence reads: CAIKPGQGRYGYTF. In DNA form, the CDR3 reads TGTGCCATCAAACCCGGACAGGGTCGGTATGGCTACACCTTC.

The rearrangement joins TRBV15 to TRBJ2-1; perhaps D is TRBD1 or TRBD2 (5 bases each). Germline CDR1 reads LNHNV; CDR2 reads YYDKDF (reference sequence). V was clipped by 3 bases and J by 9 bases, with 18 bases between them. The CDR3 is 15 amino acids. CDR3 sequence reads: CATSSPSGPPPEQFF. The CDR3 nucleotides are TGTGCCACCAGCAGTCCCTCGGGGCCACCCCCTGAGCAGTTCTTC.

This clone was observed once. CDR3 DNA sequence: TGTGCCAGCAGGAGACTCGGACAGGGGTTTAGCTACACCTTC. Encoded protein: CASRRLGQGFSYTF. This chain uses TRBV6-5 with TRBJ1-2; 9 bases line up with TRBD1. V shed 6 bases and J 9 bases; nucleotides not matched to a gene: 11. This CDR3 region has 14 residues. Germline CDR1 reads MNHEY; CDR2 reads SVGAGI.

This chain uses TRBV6-5 with TRBJ2-3; TRBD2 aligns across 10 bases. With 6 bases clipped from V and 11 bases from J, the junction kept 14 bases outside the gene matches. Looked up from germline, CDR1 is MNHEY and CDR2 is SVGAGI. The CDR3 runs 15 residues. CDR3 loop: CASSPGVAGGRVQYF. The CDR3 nucleotides read TGTGCCAGCAGCCCCGGGGTAGCGGGAGGCCGGGTGCAGTATTTT.